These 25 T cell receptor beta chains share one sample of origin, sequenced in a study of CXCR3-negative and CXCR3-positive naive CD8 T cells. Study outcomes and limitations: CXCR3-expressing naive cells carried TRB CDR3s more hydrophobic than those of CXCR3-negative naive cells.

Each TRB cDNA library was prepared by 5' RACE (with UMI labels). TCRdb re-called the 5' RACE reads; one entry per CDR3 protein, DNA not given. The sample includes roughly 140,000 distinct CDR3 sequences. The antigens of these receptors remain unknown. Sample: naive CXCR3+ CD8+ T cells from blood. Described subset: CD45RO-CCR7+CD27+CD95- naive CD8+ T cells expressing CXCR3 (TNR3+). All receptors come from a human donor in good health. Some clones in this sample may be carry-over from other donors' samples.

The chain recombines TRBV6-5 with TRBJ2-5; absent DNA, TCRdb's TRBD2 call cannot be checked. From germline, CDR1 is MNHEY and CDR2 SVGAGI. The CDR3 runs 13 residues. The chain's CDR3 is CASSRDSGETQYF.

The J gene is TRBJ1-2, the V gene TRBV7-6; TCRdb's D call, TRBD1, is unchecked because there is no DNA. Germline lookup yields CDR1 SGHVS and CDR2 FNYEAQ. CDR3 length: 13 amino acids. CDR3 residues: CASSLLGGSGYTF.

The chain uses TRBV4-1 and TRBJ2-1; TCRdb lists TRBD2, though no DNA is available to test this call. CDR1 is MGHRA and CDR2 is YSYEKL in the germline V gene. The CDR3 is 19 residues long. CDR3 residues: CASSQDSPSGRESYNEQFF.

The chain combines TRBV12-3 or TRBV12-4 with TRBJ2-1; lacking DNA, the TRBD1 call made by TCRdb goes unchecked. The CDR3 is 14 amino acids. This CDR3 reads CASSLGTGDNEQFF.

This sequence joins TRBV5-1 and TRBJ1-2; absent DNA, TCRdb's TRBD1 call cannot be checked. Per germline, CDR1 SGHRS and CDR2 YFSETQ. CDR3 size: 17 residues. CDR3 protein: CASSPRTGGLAGYGYTF.

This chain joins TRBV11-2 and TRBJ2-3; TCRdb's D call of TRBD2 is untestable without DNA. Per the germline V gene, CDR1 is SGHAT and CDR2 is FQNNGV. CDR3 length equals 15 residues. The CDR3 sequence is CASSFAGYNTDTQYF.

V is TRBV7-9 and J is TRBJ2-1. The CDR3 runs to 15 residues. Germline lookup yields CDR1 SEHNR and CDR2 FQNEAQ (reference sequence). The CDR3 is CASSLVTVSYNEQFF.

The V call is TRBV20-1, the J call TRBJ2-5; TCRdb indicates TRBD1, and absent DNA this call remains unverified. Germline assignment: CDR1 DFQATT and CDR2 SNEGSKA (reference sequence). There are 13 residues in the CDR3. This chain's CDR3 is CSAPPLGQETQYF.

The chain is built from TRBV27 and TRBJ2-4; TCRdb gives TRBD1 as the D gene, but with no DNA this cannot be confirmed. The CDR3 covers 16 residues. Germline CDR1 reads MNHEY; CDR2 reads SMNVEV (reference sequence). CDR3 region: CASSSQGGNGKNIQYF.

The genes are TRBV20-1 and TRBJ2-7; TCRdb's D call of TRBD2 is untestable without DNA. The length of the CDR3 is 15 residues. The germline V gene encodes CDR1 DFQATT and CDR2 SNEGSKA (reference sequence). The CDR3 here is CSARDRGRTVYEQYF.

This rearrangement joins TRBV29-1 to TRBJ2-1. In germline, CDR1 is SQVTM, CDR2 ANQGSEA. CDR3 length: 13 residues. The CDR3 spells CSTAGRSYNEQFF.

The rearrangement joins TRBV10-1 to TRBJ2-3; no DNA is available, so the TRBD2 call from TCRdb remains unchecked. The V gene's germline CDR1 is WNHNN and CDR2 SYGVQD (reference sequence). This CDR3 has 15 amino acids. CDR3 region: CASSESPRLTDTQYF.

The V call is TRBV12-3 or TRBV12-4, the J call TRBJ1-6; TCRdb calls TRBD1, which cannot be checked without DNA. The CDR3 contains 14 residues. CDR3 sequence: CASSLPGRNSPLHF.

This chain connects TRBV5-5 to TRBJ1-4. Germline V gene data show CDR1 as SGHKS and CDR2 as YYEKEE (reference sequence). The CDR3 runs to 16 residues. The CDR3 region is CASSLPGPYRLGKLFF. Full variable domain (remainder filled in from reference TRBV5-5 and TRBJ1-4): DAGVTQSPTHLIKTRGQQVTLRCSPISGHKSVSWYQQVLGQGPQFIFQYYEKEERGRGNFPDRFSARQFPNYSSELNVNALLLGDSALYLCASSLPGPYRLGKLFFGSGTQLSVL.

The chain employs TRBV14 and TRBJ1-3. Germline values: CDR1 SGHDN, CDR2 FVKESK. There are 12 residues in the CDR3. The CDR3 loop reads CASSPLGNTIYF.

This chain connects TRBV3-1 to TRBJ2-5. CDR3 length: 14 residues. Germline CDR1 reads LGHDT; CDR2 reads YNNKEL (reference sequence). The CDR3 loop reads CASSPQSYQETQYF.

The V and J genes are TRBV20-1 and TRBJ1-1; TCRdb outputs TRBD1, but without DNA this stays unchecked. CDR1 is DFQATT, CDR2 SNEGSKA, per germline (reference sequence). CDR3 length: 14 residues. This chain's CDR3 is CSATRQGAYTEAFF.

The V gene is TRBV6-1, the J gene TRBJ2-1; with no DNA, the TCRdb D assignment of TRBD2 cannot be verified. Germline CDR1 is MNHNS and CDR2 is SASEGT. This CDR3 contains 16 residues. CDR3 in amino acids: CASSEPGLGLYNEQFF.

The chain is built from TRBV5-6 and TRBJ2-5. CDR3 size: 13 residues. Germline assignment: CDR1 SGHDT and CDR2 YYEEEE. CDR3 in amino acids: CASSSTGQETQYF.

The CDR3 reads CASSPTGVNTEAFF. V gene TRBV12-3 or TRBV12-4 combines with J gene TRBJ1-1; the D call from TCRdb, TRBD1, cannot be confirmed without DNA. The CDR3 consists of 14 residues.

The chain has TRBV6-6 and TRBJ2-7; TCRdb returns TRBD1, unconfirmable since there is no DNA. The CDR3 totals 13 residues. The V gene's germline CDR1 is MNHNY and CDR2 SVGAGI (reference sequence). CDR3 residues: CASSPGQPYEQYF.

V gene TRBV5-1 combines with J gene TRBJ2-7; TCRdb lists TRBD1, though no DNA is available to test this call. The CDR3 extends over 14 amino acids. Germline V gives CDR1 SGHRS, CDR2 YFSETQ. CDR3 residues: CASSLIPGNYEQYF.

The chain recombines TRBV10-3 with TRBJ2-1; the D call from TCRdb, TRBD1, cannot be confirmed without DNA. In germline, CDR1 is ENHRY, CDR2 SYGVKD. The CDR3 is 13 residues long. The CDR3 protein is CAIIGDGINEQFF.

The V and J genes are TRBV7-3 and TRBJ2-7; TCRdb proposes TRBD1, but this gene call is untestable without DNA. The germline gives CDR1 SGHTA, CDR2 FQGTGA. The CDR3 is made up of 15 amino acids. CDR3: CASSIHPGSGYEQYF.

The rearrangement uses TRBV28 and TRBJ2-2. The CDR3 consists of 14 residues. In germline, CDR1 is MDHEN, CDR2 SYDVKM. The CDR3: CASSFQQLTGELFF. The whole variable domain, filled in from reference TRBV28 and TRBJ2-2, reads DVKVTQSSRYLVKRTGEKVFLECVQDMDHENMFWYRQDPGLGLRLIYFSYDVKMKEKGDIPEGYSVSREKKERFSLILESASTNQTSMYLCASSFQQLTGELFFGEGSRLTVL.